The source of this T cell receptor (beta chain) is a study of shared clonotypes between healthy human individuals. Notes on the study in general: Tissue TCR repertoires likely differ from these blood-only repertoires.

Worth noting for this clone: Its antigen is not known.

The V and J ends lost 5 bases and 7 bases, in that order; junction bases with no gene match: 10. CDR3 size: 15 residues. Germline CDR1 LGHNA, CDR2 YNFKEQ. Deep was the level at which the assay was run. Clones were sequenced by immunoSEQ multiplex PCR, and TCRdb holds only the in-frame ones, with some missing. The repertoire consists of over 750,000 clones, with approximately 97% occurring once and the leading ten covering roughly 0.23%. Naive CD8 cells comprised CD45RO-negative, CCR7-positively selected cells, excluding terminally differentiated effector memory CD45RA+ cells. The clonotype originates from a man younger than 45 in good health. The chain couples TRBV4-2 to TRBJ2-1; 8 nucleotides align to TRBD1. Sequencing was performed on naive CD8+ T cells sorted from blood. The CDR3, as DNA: TGTGCCAGCAGCGGGTCTGGGACAGGTAGTAATGAGCAGTTCTTC. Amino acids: CASSGSGTGSNEQFF.